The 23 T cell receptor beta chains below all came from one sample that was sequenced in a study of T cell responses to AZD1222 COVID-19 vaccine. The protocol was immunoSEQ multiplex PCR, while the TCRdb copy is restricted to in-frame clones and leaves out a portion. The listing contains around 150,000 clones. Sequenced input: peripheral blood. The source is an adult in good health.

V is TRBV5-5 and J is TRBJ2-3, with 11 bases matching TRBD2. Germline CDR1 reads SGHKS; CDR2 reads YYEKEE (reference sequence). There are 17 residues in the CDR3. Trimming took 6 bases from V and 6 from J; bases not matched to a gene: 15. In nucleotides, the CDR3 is TGTGCCAGCAACCGGGTCCCTAGCGGGGGGCCGTGGGATACGCAGTATTTT. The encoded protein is CASNRVPSGGPWDTQYF.

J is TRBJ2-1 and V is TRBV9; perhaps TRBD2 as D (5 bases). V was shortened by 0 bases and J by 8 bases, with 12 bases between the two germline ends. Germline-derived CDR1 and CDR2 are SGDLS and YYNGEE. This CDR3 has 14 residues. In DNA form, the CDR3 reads TGTGCCAGCAGCGTAGGCCCGGGGAGCGATGAGCAGTTCTTC. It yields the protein CASSVGPGSDEQFF.

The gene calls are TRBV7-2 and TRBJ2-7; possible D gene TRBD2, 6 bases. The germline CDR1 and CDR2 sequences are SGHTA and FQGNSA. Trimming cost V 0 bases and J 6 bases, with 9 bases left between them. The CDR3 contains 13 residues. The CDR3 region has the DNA TGTGCCAGCAGCTTAGCAACTAGCAGCGAGCAGTACTTC. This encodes CASSLATSSEQYF. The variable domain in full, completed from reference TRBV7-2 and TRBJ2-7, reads GAGVSQSPSNKVTEKGKDVELRCDPISGHTALYWYRQSLGQGLEFLIYFQGNSAPDKSGLPSDRFSAERTGGSVSTLTIQRTQQEDSAVYLCASSLATSSEQYFGPGTRLTVT.

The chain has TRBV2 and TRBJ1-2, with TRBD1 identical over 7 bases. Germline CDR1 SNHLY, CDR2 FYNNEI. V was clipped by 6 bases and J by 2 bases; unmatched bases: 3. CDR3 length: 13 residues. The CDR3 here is CASRQGTNYGYTF. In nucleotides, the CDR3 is TGTGCCAGCAGACAGGGGACGAACTATGGCTACACCTTC.

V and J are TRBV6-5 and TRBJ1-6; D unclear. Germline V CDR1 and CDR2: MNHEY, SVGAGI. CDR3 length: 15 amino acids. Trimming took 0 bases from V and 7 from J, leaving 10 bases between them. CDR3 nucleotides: TGTGCCAGCAGTTACTCACGGCAGCCAAATTCACCCCTCCACTTT. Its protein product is CASSYSRQPNSPLHF.

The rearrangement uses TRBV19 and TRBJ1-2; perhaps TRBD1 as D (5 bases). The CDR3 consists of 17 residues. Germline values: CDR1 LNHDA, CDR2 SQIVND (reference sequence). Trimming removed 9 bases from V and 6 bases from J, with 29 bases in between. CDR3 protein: CASNSGEQETYLDGYTF. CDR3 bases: TGTGCCAGCAATTCGGGGGAACAGGAGACATACCTGGATGGCTACACCTTC.

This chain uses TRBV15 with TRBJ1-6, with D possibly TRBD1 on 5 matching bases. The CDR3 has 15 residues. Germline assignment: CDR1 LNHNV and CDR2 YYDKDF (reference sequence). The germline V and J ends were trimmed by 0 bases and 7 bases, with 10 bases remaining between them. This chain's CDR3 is CATSRDSGTNSPLHF. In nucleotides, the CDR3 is TGTGCCACCAGCAGAGATTCAGGGACCAATTCACCCCTCCACTTT.

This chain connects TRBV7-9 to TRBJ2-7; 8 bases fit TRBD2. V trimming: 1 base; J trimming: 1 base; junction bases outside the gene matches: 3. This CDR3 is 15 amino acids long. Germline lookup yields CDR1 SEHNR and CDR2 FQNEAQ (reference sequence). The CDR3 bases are TGTGCCAGCAGCTTAGAGGGGACTAGTTCCTACGAGCAGTACTTC. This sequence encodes CASSLEGTSSYEQYF.

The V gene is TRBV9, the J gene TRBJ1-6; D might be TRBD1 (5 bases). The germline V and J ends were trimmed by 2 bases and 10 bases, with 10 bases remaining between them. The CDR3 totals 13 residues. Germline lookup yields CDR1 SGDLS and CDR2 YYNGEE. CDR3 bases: TGTGCCAGCAGCGTTATGGGACTATCACCCCTCCACTTT. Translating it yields CASSVMGLSPLHF.

CDR3 amino acids: CASSYSGGREKLFF. CDR3 nucleotide sequence: TGTGCCAGCAGTTACTCCGGGGGCCGCGAAAAACTGTTTTTT. The rearrangement uses TRBV6-2 or TRBV6-3 and TRBJ1-4, with TRBD1 as a possible D gene (6 bases). The CDR3 loop spans 14 amino acids. Germline CDR1 is MNHEY and CDR2 is SVGEGT. Trimming pared 0 bases from V and 8 bases from J, leaving 10 bases between.

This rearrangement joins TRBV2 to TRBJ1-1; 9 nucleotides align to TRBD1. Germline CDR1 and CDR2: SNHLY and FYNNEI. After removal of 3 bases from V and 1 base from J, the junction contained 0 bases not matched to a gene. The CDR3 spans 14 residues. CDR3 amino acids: CASSEDRGNTEAFF. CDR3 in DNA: TGTGCCAGCAGTGAGGACAGGGGGAACACTGAAGCTTTCTTT.

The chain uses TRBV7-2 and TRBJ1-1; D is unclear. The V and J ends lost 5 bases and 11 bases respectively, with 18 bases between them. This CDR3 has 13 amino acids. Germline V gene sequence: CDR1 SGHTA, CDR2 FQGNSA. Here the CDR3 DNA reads TGTGCCAGCAGCCTCGGGCCCCGGCGGGTGGCTTTCTTT. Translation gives CASSLGPRRVAFF.

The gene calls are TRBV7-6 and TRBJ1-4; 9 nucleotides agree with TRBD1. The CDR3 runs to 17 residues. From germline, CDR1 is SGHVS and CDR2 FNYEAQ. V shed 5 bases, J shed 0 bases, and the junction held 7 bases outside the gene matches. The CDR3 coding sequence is TGTGCCAGCAGCATGGGACAGGGATCGGCAACTAATGAAAAACTGTTTTTT. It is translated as CASSMGQGSATNEKLFF.

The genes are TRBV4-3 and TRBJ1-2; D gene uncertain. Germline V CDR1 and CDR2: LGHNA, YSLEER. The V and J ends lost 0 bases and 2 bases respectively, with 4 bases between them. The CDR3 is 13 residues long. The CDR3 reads CASSQDLNYGYTF. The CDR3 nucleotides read TGCGCCAGCAGCCAAGATCTAAACTATGGCTACACCTTC.

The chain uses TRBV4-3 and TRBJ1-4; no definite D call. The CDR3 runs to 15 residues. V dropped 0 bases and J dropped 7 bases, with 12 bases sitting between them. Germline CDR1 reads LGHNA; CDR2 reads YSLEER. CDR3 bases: TGCGCCAGCAGCCAAGATAGTGGCCCGACTGAAAAACTGTTTTTT. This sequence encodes CASSQDSGPTEKLFF.

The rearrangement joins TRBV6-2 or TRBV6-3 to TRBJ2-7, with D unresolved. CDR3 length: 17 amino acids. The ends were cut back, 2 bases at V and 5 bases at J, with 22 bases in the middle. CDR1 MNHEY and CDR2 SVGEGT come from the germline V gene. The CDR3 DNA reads TGTGCCAGCAGTTACGTCCAGACCCAAACGAGTCTCGACGAGCAGTACTTC. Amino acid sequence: CASSYVQTQTSLDEQYF.

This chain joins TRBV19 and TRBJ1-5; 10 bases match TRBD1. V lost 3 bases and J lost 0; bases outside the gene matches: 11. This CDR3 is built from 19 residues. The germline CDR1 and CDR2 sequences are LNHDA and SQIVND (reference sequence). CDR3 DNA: TGTGCCAGTAGTATGGGGCCGGGACAGGGGCCCTATAGCAATCAGCCCCAGCATTTT. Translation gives CASSMGPGQGPYSNQPQHF.

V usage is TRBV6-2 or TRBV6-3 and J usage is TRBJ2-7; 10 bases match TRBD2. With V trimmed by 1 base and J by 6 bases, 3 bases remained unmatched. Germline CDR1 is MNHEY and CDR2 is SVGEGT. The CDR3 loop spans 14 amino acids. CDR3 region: CASSYLAGGAEQYF. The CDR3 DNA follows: TGTGCCAGCAGTTACTTAGCGGGGGGTGCCGAGCAGTACTTC.

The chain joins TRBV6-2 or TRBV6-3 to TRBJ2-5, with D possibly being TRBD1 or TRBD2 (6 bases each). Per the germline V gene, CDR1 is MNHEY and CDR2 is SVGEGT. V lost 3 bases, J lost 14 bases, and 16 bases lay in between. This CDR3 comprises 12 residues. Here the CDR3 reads CASSYSVGGNYF. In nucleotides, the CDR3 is TGTGCCAGCAGTTATAGTGTGGGGGGCAACTACTTC.

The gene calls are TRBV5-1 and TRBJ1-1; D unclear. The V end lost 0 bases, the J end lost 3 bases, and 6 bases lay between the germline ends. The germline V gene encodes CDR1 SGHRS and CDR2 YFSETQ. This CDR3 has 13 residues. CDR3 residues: CASSLDTYTEAFF. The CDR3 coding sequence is TGCGCCAGCAGCTTGGACACCTACACTGAAGCTTTCTTT.

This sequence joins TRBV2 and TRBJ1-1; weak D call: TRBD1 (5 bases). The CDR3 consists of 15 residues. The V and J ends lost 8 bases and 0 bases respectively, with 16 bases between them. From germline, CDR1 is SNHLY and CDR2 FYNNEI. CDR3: CASLPGQGMNTEAFF. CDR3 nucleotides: TGTGCCAGCCTCCCAGGCCAGGGCATGAACACTGAAGCTTTCTTT.

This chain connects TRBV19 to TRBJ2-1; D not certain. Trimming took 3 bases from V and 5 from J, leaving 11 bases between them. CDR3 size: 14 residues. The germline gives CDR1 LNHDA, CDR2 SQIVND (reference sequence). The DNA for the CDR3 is TGTGCCAGTAGTATGTTGGGGTGGGACAATGAGCAGTTCTTC. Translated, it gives CASSMLGWDNEQFF. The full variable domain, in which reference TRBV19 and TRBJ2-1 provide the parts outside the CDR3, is DGGITQSPKYLFRKEGQNVTLSCEQNLNHDAMYWYRQDPGQGLRLIYYSQIVNDFQKGDIAEGYSVSREKKESFPLTVTSAQKNPTAFYLCASSMLGWDNEQFFGPGTRLTVL.

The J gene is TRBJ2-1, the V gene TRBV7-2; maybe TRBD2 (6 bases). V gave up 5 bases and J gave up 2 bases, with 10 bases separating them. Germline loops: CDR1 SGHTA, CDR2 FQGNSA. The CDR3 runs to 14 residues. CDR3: CASSLRLAYNEQFF. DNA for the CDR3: TGTGCCAGCAGCCTCCGACTAGCCTACAATGAGCAGTTCTTC.